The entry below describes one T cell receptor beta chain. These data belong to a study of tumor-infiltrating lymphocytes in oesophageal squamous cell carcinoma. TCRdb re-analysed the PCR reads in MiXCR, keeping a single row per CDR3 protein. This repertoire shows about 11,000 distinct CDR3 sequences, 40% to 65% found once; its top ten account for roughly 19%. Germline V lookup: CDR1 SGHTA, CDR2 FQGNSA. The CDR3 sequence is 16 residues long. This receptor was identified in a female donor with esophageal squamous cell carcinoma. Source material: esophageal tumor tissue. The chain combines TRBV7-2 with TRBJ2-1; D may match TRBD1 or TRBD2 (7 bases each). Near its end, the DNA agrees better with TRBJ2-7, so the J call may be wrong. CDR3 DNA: TGTGCCAGCAGTTTCAGGGGGGGCGGTGGGTCCTACGAGCAGTACTTC. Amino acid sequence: CASSFRGGGGSYEQYF.